The source of this T cell receptor beta chain is a study of shared clonotypes between healthy human individuals. Notes on the study in general: As a rule, naive subsets had a larger estimated richness than memory subsets.

Points on this clone: Its matching antigen is unknown.

V gave up 4 bases and J gave up 3 bases, with 15 bases separating them. Looked up from germline, CDR1 is SGHTA and CDR2 is FQGNSA. The CDR3 consists of 15 residues. Deep-level running was used for the assay. This table comes from immunoSEQ multiplex PCR, and its TCRdb copy is limited to in-frame clones, with some not included. The sample carries roughly 1,100,000 clones, roughly 80% recorded once. The clonotype comes from a man aged 18 to 29 in good health. J is TRBJ2-5 and V is TRBV7-2; possible D gene TRBD2, 6 bases. Input material: memory CD4+ T cells sorted from blood. The subset is: CD45RA-negative fraction. CDR3 loop: CASSSGLPVEETQYF. Here the CDR3 DNA reads TGTGCCAGCAGCTCGGGACTGCCCGTAGAAGAGACCCAGTACTTC.